This TCR beta chain is from a study of OX40 agonist ivuxolimab in advanced cancers. Study summary: Every 2 weeks, ivuxolimab was infused into the patients intravenously at between 0.01 and 10 mg/kg. Study-wide points: CD8+ T cells showed, on average, more clonal expansion than CD4+ cells.

The timepoints at which blood was sampled were baseline, cycle 4 day 1, and cycle 7 day 1. The protocol was immunoSEQ multiplex PCR, while the TCRdb copy is restricted to in-frame clones and leaves out a portion. The sample contains 65,000 to 90,000 clones, over 80% of which appear only once. Remarks on this clone: What it binds is unknown.

This sequence was found in an adult with an advanced solid tumor such as melanoma, head and neck, liver or kidney cancer. The sequenced sample was CD4+ or CD8+ T cells sorted from blood, obtained in a trial of the OX40 agonist ivuxolimab.

The CDR3 DNA reads TGTGCCTGGAGTCTCTCCCCAGGGCCCTATGGCTACACCTTC. Translating it yields CAWSLSPGPYGYTF. The J gene is TRBJ1-2, the V gene TRBV30, with D maybe TRBD1 (5 bases). Trimming pared 2 bases from V and 4 bases from J, leaving 14 bases between. Looked up from germline, CDR1 is GTSNPN and CDR2 is SVGIG (reference sequence). The CDR3 consists of 14 residues.